The sequence of this TCR beta chain was determined in a study of T cells in tuberculosis. Across the study: CD1B tetramers identified T cells specific for mycobacterial lipid GMM. Whole-study results and caveats: Shorter CDR3-alpha in active tuberculosis partly drove smaller distances. Classification accuracy was 85% to 90% (AUROC 0.85 to 0.95) with the GMM-specific repertoire. GMM-specific TCRs were nearer to active tuberculosis alpha repertoires, suggesting expansion.

Assay used: immunoSEQ multiplex PCR; TCRdb lists only in-frame clones, some missing. Here the sample spans tens of thousands of clones, 90% to 95% being singletons. A remark on this clone: Its matching antigen is unknown.

Trimming removed 2 bases from V and 4 bases from J; junction bases left unmatched: 7. This CDR3 comprises 15 residues. Germline assignment: CDR1 MNHNY and CDR2 SVGAGI (reference sequence). Sample: PBMCs. The chain has TRBV6-6 and TRBJ1-2; TRBD1 aligns across 7 bases. This receptor was obtained from a donor between 10 and 35 years old with latent tuberculosis or without tuberculosis infection. As DNA, the CDR3 is TGTGCCAGCAGTTACCCCGACAGGGTCGGCTATGGCTACACCTTC. Amino acids: CASSYPDRVGYGYTF.